Below, 5 T cell receptor beta chains from the same sample are listed, as sequenced in a study of blood T cell repertoires in COVID-19. Here immunoSEQ multiplex PCR was the method, and the copy in TCRdb shows in-frame clones only, minus some. The table shows roughly 92,000 clones, with over 75% occurring only once. Sample: peripheral blood. The receptors were gathered from a woman of 80 years or more with acute or convalescent COVID-19.

The gene calls are TRBV3-1 (or the pseudogene TRBV3-2) and TRBJ2-5, with 7 bases that match TRBD1. Germline CDR1 is LGHDT and CDR2 is YNNKEL (reference sequence). The CDR3 is 15 residues long. V lost 3 bases to trimming and J lost 4 bases; unmatched junction nucleotides: 8. Written as DNA, the CDR3 is TGTGCCAGCAGCCAGGCCCAAGGGGGCGCAGAGACCCAGTACTTC. Translating it yields CASSQAQGGAETQYF.

The chain combines TRBV2 with TRBJ2-7, with 7 bases fitting TRBD1. V lost 5 bases to trimming and J lost 3 bases; unmatched junction nucleotides: 7. This CDR3 contains 14 residues. Germline assignment: CDR1 SNHLY and CDR2 FYNNEI. The CDR3 loop reads CASSPDRDRYEQYF. In DNA form, the CDR3 reads TGTGCCAGCAGTCCTGACAGGGATCGCTACGAGCAGTACTTC.

V is TRBV7-9 and J is TRBJ2-1; the match to TRBD1 covers 7 bases. Germline V gene sequence: CDR1 SEHNR, CDR2 FQNEAQ (reference sequence). The ends lost 7 bases at V and 4 bases at J; junction bases unmatched: 10. The CDR3 extends over 15 amino acids. CDR3 DNA: TGTGCCAGCAAAGGGGGCGAAGGGGTATACAATGAGCAGTTCTTC. Its protein is CASKGGEGVYNEQFF.

The V gene is TRBV27, the J gene TRBJ2-1, with 9 bases matching TRBD1. Germline-derived CDR1 and CDR2 are MNHEY and SMNVEV (reference sequence). The CDR3 totals 14 residues. V shed 6 bases, J shed 8 bases, and the junction held 8 bases outside the gene matches. CDR3 DNA sequence: TGTGCCAGCAGCCTGGGACAGGGAGGGGATGAGCAGTTCTTC. Amino acid sequence: CASSLGQGGDEQFF.

The chain couples TRBV2 to TRBJ1-1; D possibly corresponds to TRBD1 (6 bases). The V gene lost 6 bases and the J gene lost 3 bases, with 11 bases spanning the gap. Per germline, CDR1 SNHLY and CDR2 FYNNEI. CDR3 length: 13 amino acids. The CDR3, as DNA: TGTGCCAGCAGCAGGGGAGAAGACACTGAAGCTTTCTTT. Amino acid sequence: CASSRGEDTEAFF. The full variable domain, rest sourced from reference TRBV2 and TRBJ1-1, is EPEVTQTPSHQVTQMGQEVILRCVPISNHLYFYWYRQILGQKVEFLVSFYNNEISEKSEIFDDQFSVERPDGSNFTLKIRSTKLEDSAMYFCASSRGEDTEAFFGQGTRLTVV.